This record covers a single T cell receptor (beta chain). This clonotype appeared a few times. The antigen this receptor binds is unknown. No per-base quality is available; no much larger clone lies one base away. The sample is drawn from a study of vaccination and CD4 T cells after COVID-19 (dated by TCRdb to the early 2020s). Some background on the complete study: SARS-CoV-2 positivity had been established in the convalescent patients by nasal swab PCR, and mild disease was recorded in about 9 of these patients and severe disease in one. Six males and four females were included in the convalescent cohort, with two Hispanic individuals, seven Caucasians, two Asians and one multiracial person represented. Each participant got two doses of either the Pfizer-BioNTech BNT162b2 vaccine (n=8) or the Moderna mRNA-1273 vaccine (n=2). Post-COVID blood samples were collected from convalescent patients a median of approximately 100 days after diagnosis, with a range of roughly 35 to 180 days. Post-vaccine blood samples were collected a median of about 11 weeks after the second vaccine dose, ranging from roughly 14 to 241 days. Three convalescent patients gave samples both early after vaccination (day 14) and late after vaccination (days 161 to 241). In 9 to 11 COVID-19 convalescent patients and a few infection-naive healthy vaccine recipients, researchers compared the spike-specific CD4+ TCR repertoire from before mRNA vaccination with the repertoire from after.

Trimming at the junction amounts to 1 base on V and 0 bases on J, and the germline ends lie 16 bases apart. The CDR3 holds 18 amino acids from the cysteine to the phenylalanine. The only DNA kept is the CDR3, 54 bases in frame from the first base. The CDR1 and CDR2 encoded by the germline V gene (reference sequence) are SEHNR and FQNEAQ. Here is what the overall study found, with its caveats: Although the median number of SARS-CoV-2-reactive clonotypes went up from fewer than 25 after infection to 38 after vaccination, the increase was not significant. Among convalescent patients, a median about 87% of the SARS-CoV-2-reactive clones seen after vaccination appeared only after vaccination, which suggests priming specific to the vaccine. Nearly all vaccine-specific clones in convalescent patients (304 of 307) were mono-reactive for SARS-CoV-2 spike rather than cross-reactive with common cold coronaviruses. The study included relatively few convalescent patients and did not analyze early timepoints after natural infection.

The sample's time point, from its label and the paper: late sampling 161 to 241 days after vaccination in a few convalescent patients. The positive SARS-CoV-2 PCR tests of the convalescent patients were dated from March to December 2020, before the Alpha, Beta and Delta variants emerged in the United States. Ficoll-Paque Plus gradient centrifugation was used to isolate PBMCs from whole blood, and the isolated PBMCs were then either used fresh or cryopreserved at -140C. The library was obtained by PCR. The sequencing machine was an Illumina iSeq 100. As for the original processing: Non-productive sequences were removed, and CDR3s that did not start with C, did not end with F or W, or were shorter than 7 amino acids were discarded. Similarity between CDR3 sequences was evaluated in R version 3.6.1 using Levenshtein distances (stringdist) and unrooted phylogenetic trees (ape). The public reads were run again by TCRdb, first through fastp at Q25 and then through MiXCR, and only productive beta chains were kept. Every distinct CDR3 protein forms one entry, paired with its most common genes and DNA. Here the V and J calls rest on TCRdb's processing, not on the authors' analysis. This sample lists roughly 31,000 distinct CDR3 sequences; 49% were detected once. The top ten clones comprise roughly 5% of the sample.

The chain is encoded by TRBV7-9 joined to TRBJ2-1; the D gene is not confidently resolved. The specimen comprised CD4+ T cells from blood, sampled about 7 months after SARS-CoV-2 vaccination. This TCR was recovered from a human donor who had recovered from COVID-19. The CDR3 sequence is CASSLVPRNKSSYNEQFF. The sequenced DNA: TGTGCCAGCAGCTTAGTTCCCAGGAATAAGAGCTCCTACAATGAGCAGTTCTTC.